Below are 29 T cell receptor beta chains sequenced from a single sample in a study of cytomegalovirus exposure and HLA in healthy donors. Sequenced by immunoSEQ multiplex PCR; TCRdb stores in-frame clones only, minus some. The table lists around 200,000 clones, about 81% of them singletons. The sequencing sample was made of PBMCs. These receptors all come from a woman aged 25 to 39 in good health and CMV-seronegative.

V and J are TRBV11-2 and TRBJ1-2, with no clear D. Deletions cut 6 bases from V and 8 bases from J, with 16 bases between. This CDR3 is built from 13 residues. Looked up from germline, CDR1 is SGHAT and CDR2 is FQNNGV. CDR3 sequence: CASRKQTTGGYTF. CDR3 coding DNA: TGTGCCAGCAGGAAACAAACAACGGGAGGCTACACCTTC.

This rearrangement joins TRBV15 to TRBJ2-7; 8 bases line up with TRBD1. Germline CDR1 and CDR2: LNHNV and YYDKDF (reference sequence). Trimming cost V 1 base and J 5 bases; bases outside gene matches: 7. The length of the CDR3 is 15 residues. The CDR3 nucleotides read TGTGCCACCAGCAGAGTCGTGACAGGGGACCACGAGCAGTACTTC. Its translation: CATSRVVTGDHEQYF.

The rearrangement joins TRBV30 to TRBJ1-5, with D tentatively TRBD1 (6 bases). CDR3 length equals 15 residues. The ends were cut back, 0 bases at V and 1 base at J, with 10 bases in the middle. The germline CDR1 and CDR2 sequences are GTSNPN and SVGIG (reference sequence). As DNA, the CDR3 is TGTGCCTGGAGTGTAGGGGGAGGGAGCAATCAGCCCCAGCATTTT. Protein sequence: CAWSVGGGSNQPQHF.

The chain is built from TRBV19 and TRBJ2-7; 7 nucleotides agree with TRBD1. The CDR3 is 11 amino acids. CDR1 and CDR2 (germline): LNHDA, SQIVND (reference sequence). The V and J ends lost 11 bases and 6 bases, in that order; junction bases with no gene match: 7. CDR3 bases: TGTGCCTCCGGGACAGTCATCGAGCAGTACTTC. Its translation: CASGTVIEQYF.

The chain is built from TRBV6-1 and TRBJ1-1; 8 bases line up with TRBD1. V shed 0 bases, J shed 1 base, and the junction held 4 bases outside the gene matches. Germline V lookup: CDR1 MNHNS, CDR2 SASEGT. The CDR3 runs to 16 residues. CDR3 DNA: TGTGCCAGCAGTGAAGCGTTGGGGACAGGGAACACTGAAGCTTTCTTT. Encoded protein: CASSEALGTGNTEAFF.

This chain joins TRBV30 and TRBJ2-3, with a weak D call TRBD2 (6 bases). CDR3 size: 17 residues. V dropped 5 bases and J dropped 4 bases, with 25 bases sitting between them. The germline CDR1 and CDR2 sequences are GTSNPN and SVGIG (reference sequence). The CDR3, as DNA: TGTGCCTGGGGACGGGGGAAGGCCAGGCCGAGGGCAGATACGCAGTATTTT. Encoded protein: CAWGRGKARPRADTQYF.

V and J are TRBV19 and TRBJ2-7; 10 bases agree with TRBD1. V gave up 6 bases and J gave up 2 bases; unmatched junction bases: 7. Per germline, CDR1 LNHDA and CDR2 SQIVND (reference sequence). The CDR3 runs to 15 residues. The CDR3 nucleotides are TGTGCCAGTAGCCCTCTGGGACAGGGGCCCTACGAGCAGTACTTC. Its translation is CASSPLGQGPYEQYF.

This rearrangement joins TRBV7-3 to TRBJ1-2, with 10 bases matching TRBD1. J gave up 8 bases and V 5 bases, and 5 bases lay outside the gene matches. This CDR3 is 13 amino acids long. Germline loops: CDR1 SGHTA, CDR2 FQGTGA. The CDR3 DNA is TGTGCCAGCAGCAGGACAGGGGGTGGCGGCTACACCTTC. Its translation: CASSRTGGGGYTF. The variable domain in full, completed from reference TRBV7-3 and TRBJ1-2, reads GAGVSQTPSNKVTEKGKYVELRCDPISGHTALYWYRQSLGQGPEFLIYFQGTGAADDSGLPNDRFFAVRPEGSVSTLKIQRTERGDSAVYLCASSRTGGGGYTFGSGTRLTVV.

The chain is built from TRBV6-5 and TRBJ1-2; TRBD1 aligns across 9 bases. Germline trimming cut 6 bases from V and 1 base from J; bases unmatched to any gene: 6. In germline, CDR1 is MNHEY, CDR2 SVGAGI. This CDR3 comprises 15 residues. Written as DNA, the CDR3 is TGTGCCAGCAGCCGAACAGGGGGCCTTAACTATGGCTACACCTTC. Its translation: CASSRTGGLNYGYTF.

The gene calls are TRBV7-9 and TRBJ2-3; possible D gene TRBD2, 7 bases. The V gene's germline CDR1 is SEHNR and CDR2 FQNEAQ (reference sequence). V shed 5 bases and J shed 2 bases, with 14 bases lying between them. This CDR3 is 15 amino acids long. As DNA, the CDR3 is TGTGCCAGCAGCCTCTGGGCGGGGGCCACAGATACGCAGTATTTT. Protein sequence: CASSLWAGATDTQYF. Full variable domain (outside the CDR3, taken from reference TRBV7-9 and TRBJ2-3): DTGVSQNPRHKITKRGQNVTFRCDPISEHNRLYWYRQTLGQGPEFLTYFQNEAQLEKSRLLSDRFSAERPKGSFSTLEIQRTEQGDSAMYLCASSLWAGATDTQYFGPGTRLTVL.

To note about this clone: An end of the junction differs from the germline gene, which may be a read error. This chain uses TRBV11-2 with TRBJ2-3; D uncertain. Germline CDR1 reads SGHAT; CDR2 reads FQNNGV. This CDR3 has 15 amino acids. The DNA of the CDR3 is TGTGCCAGCAGCCTAGACTCGGGTGTCACAGATACGCAGTATTTT. Protein: CASSLDSGVTDTQYF.

There are a few counts of this clone. This chain joins TRBV30 and TRBJ1-5, with unresolved D. The V end lost 3 bases, the J end lost 1 base, and 16 bases lay between the germline ends. The germline CDR1 and CDR2 sequences are GTSNPN and SVGIG (reference sequence). The CDR3 is made up of 16 amino acids. DNA of the CDR3: TGTGCCTGGAGCCGGGCGGGGTTCCAAAGCAATCAGCCCCAGCATTTT. Protein: CAWSRAGFQSNQPQHF.

The chain carries TRBV5-1 and TRBJ1-5, with a weak D call TRBD1 (6 bases). CDR1 and CDR2 (germline): SGHRS, YFSETQ. V lost 0 bases, J lost 4 bases, and 8 bases lay in between. This CDR3 has 14 residues. CDR3 protein: CASSLGQDNQPQHF. CDR3 in DNA: TGCGCCAGCAGCTTGGGACAGGATAATCAGCCCCAGCATTTT.

The chain uses TRBV11-3 and TRBJ2-7; no firm D call. The CDR3 contains 13 residues. CDR1 and CDR2 (germline): SGHNT, YENEEA. Trimming pared 5 bases from V and 7 bases from J, leaving 15 bases between. The CDR3 nucleotides are TGTGCCAGCAGCCCCCGAGGTTTACGTGAGCAGTACTTC. It is translated as CASSPRGLREQYF.

This clone was seen a few times. The chain joins TRBV19 to TRBJ1-3; the D gene is possibly TRBD1 (6 bases). Germline assignment: CDR1 LNHDA and CDR2 SQIVND (reference sequence). The CDR3 has 15 amino acids. V lost 3 bases, J lost 0 bases, and 9 bases lay in between. The CDR3 coding sequence is TGTGCCAGTAGTATGCAGGGGAGCTCTGGAAACACCATATATTTT. Amino acids: CASSMQGSSGNTIYF.

V usage is TRBV2 and J usage is TRBJ2-2; 8 nucleotides agree with TRBD1. V dropped 6 bases and J dropped 7; count of bases not matched to a gene: 10. There are 15 residues in the CDR3. Germline V lookup: CDR1 SNHLY, CDR2 FYNNEI. The CDR3 sequence: CASRLPRGRDGELFF. The CDR3 DNA sequence: TGTGCCAGCAGACTCCCCAGGGGGCGCGACGGGGAGCTGTTTTTT.

This sequence joins TRBV2 and TRBJ2-2; D might be TRBD1 (6 bases). V was pared by 4 bases and J by 8 bases, with 17 bases between. Germline lookup yields CDR1 SNHLY and CDR2 FYNNEI. This CDR3 spans 15 amino acids. In DNA form, the CDR3 reads TGTGCCAGCAGTGGGTGGCAGGGGCGATTGGGGGAGCTGTTTTTT. Protein: CASSGWQGRLGELFF.

V is TRBV27 and J is TRBJ1-6; no clear D gene. This CDR3 is built from 16 residues. V was cut by 1 base and J by 4 bases, with 11 bases left in between. CDR1 is MNHEY, CDR2 SMNVEV, per germline (reference sequence). CDR3 nucleotides: TGTGCCAGCAGTTTATTTTATCGGTCGTATAATTCACCCCTCCACTTT. Its translation is CASSLFYRSYNSPLHF.

The gene calls are TRBV5-6 and TRBJ2-2; 9 bases map to TRBD1. Losses at the gene ends were 4 bases for V and 5 bases for J; bases not matched to a gene: 9. The CDR3 has 16 amino acids. Germline V gives CDR1 SGHDT, CDR2 YYEEEE. The CDR3 sequence: CASSQDRGTLTGELFF. DNA of the CDR3: TGTGCCAGCAGCCAGGACAGGGGCACCTTAACCGGGGAGCTGTTTTTT. Together with reference TRBV5-6 and TRBJ2-2, the CDR3 gives the full variable domain: DAGVTQSPTHLIKTRGQQVTLRCSPKSGHDTVSWYQQALGQGPQFIFQYYEEEERQRGNFPDRFSGHQFPNYSSELNVNALLLGDSALYLCASSQDRGTLTGELFFGEGSRLTVL.

In DNA form, the CDR3 reads TGTGCCAGCCCCCCTCGGACAGGGGCTACAGGCGGGCAGTACTTC. It codes for CASPPRTGATGGQYF. This chain joins TRBV2 and TRBJ2-7, with 9 bases matching TRBD1. The CDR3 consists of 15 residues. Losses at the gene ends were 8 bases for V and 9 bases for J; bases not matched to a gene: 17. CDR1 is SNHLY, CDR2 FYNNEI, per germline. The full variable domain, its missing parts supplied by reference TRBV2 and TRBJ2-7, is EPEVTQTPSHQVTQMGQEVILRCVPISNHLYFYWYRQILGQKVEFLVSFYNNEISEKSEIFDDQFSVERPDGSNFTLKIRSTKLEDSAMYFCASPPRTGATGGQYFGPGTRLTVT.

This clone was counted between two and nine times. The J gene is TRBJ1-1, the V gene TRBV19; D is undetermined. The length of the CDR3 is 11 residues. V was clipped by 10 bases and J by 4 bases, with 10 bases between them. Germline CDR1 is LNHDA and CDR2 is SQIVND (reference sequence). CDR3 protein: CATRLGTEAFF. The CDR3 DNA reads TGTGCCACCAGACTGGGCACTGAAGCTTTCTTT.

The chain has TRBV27 and TRBJ2-3; 14 nucleotides line up with TRBD2. The ends lost 6 bases at V and 1 base at J; junction bases unmatched: 9. The CDR3 totals 18 residues. Germline assignment: CDR1 MNHEY and CDR2 SMNVEV (reference sequence). The DNA of the CDR3 is TGTGCCAGCAGCCCCGGGACTAGCGGGGGACCGGGCACAGATACGCAGTATTTT. Translated: CASSPGTSGGPGTDTQYF.

V usage is TRBV5-1 and J usage is TRBJ2-7; TRBD1 agrees at 12 bases. Germline CDR1 reads SGHRS; CDR2 reads YFSETQ. CDR3 size: 21 residues. Unmatched junction bases numbered 18, after V lost 0 bases and J lost 2 bases. The CDR3 DNA follows: TGCGCCAGCAGCTTGGGCTACCTGACCGGGACAGGGGGCGTCTCAGCCTACGAGCAGTACTTC. This sequence encodes CASSLGYLTGTGGVSAYEQYF.

The chain carries TRBV27 and TRBJ2-5; 8 bases are shared with TRBD1. Germline trimming cut 10 bases from V and 5 bases from J; bases unmatched to any gene: 15. Germline V lookup: CDR1 MNHEY, CDR2 SMNVEV (reference sequence). The CDR3 totals 15 residues. Here the CDR3 DNA reads TGTGCCACCGTCCCTTCAGGGGGCGCTGCGGAGACCCAGTACTTC. Its translation: CATVPSGGAAETQYF.

This clone was picked up a small number of times. V is TRBV28 and J is TRBJ1-2, with D uncertain. Trimming removed 7 bases at V and 0 bases at J, with 3 bases between. CDR1 and CDR2 (germline): MDHEN, SYDVKM. The CDR3 is made up of 11 amino acids. CDR3 sequence (DNA): TGTGCCAGCACCTCTAACTATGGCTACACCTTC. Protein sequence: CASTSNYGYTF.

This clone occurred once. CDR3 in DNA: TGTGCCAGCAGATGGGGACTAGCGGAGACCGGGGAGCTGTTTTTT. It yields the protein CASRWGLAETGELFF. The gene calls are TRBV5-6 and TRBJ2-2, with 11 bases lining up with TRBD2. The junction had 5 bases not matched to a gene; V was cut back by 5 bases and J by 5 bases. CDR3 length: 15 amino acids. Germline V gene data show CDR1 as SGHDT and CDR2 as YYEEEE. Combining the CDR3 with reference TRBV5-6 and TRBJ2-2 gives the whole variable domain DAGVTQSPTHLIKTRGQQVTLRCSPKSGHDTVSWYQQALGQGPQFIFQYYEEEERQRGNFPDRFSGHQFPNYSSELNVNALLLGDSALYLCASRWGLAETGELFFGEGSRLTVL.

The V call is TRBV6-6, the J call TRBJ2-7, with D possibly TRBD2 on 6 matching bases. Germline CDR1 reads MNHNY; CDR2 reads SVGAGI (reference sequence). This CDR3 spans 14 amino acids. Trimming pared 5 bases from V and 6 bases from J, leaving 17 bases between. CDR3 coding DNA: TGTGCCAGCAGTCCCCGCCGGGAGTCTTTCGAGCAGTACTTC. It codes for CASSPRRESFEQYF.

The chain is built from TRBV27 and TRBJ1-2, with a possible D match to TRBD1 (5 bases). Germline values: CDR1 MNHEY, CDR2 SMNVEV (reference sequence). The CDR3 length is 14 residues. The V end lost 10 bases, the J end lost 3 bases, and 18 bases lay between the germline ends. The CDR3 DNA reads as TGTGCCACCTCTTATTCCGGGGGACACTATGGCTACACCTTC. It is translated as CATSYSGGHYGYTF.

This chain links TRBV6-1 with TRBJ1-5, with TRBD1 identical over 9 bases. J was trimmed by 7 bases and V by 5 bases; bases with no gene match: 6. The CDR3 length is 14 residues. Germline lookup yields CDR1 MNHNS and CDR2 SASEGT. CDR3 in amino acids: CASSSWDRVQPQHF. CDR3 bases: TGTGCCAGCAGTAGTTGGGACAGGGTACAGCCCCAGCATTTT.